This TCR beta chain was identified in a study of CD8 T cells in ankylosing spondylitis. Study conclusions and caveats: From matched ankylosing spondylitis synovial fluid, disease-linked clones were reportedly recovered at significantly enriched levels. For ankylosing spondylitis blood, a TCR beta motif of seven to nine highly homologous variants appeared characteristic.

Ten or more counts support this clonotype. What it binds is unknown. With molecular barcodes, quantitative 5'-RACE was used to make the TCR beta libraries. One entry per CDR3 protein results from TCRdb running MiXCR on the 5' RACE reads. The sample shows 130,000 or so distinct CDR3 sequences, over 6% of them seen only once. Trimming stripped 8 bases from V and 3 bases from J, with 9 bases between. CDR1 and CDR2 from the germline V gene are KGHSH and LQKENI. The CDR3 runs 12 residues. V and J are TRBV18 and TRBJ2-3; D is ambiguous. The receptor was isolated from a male donor with ankylosing spondylitis or in good health (not recorded which). The sequenced material came from blood, either unsorted or a sorted T cell fraction (not recorded which). CDR3: CASSPDTDTQYF. Written as DNA, the CDR3 is TGTGCCAGCAGCCCGGATACAGATACGCAGTATTTT.